The 8 T cell receptor beta chains in this list originate from one sample, sequenced in a study of cytomegalovirus exposure and HLA in healthy donors. TCRdb keeps only in-frame clones here, not all; method: immunoSEQ multiplex PCR. The table has around 250,000 clones, nearly 90% seen once; the top ten hold 0.37%. Sequencing was done on a sample of PBMCs. These receptors came from a woman aged 18-35 years in good health and CMV-seronegative.

The J gene is TRBJ1-6, the V gene TRBV14; no reliable D call. The CDR3 totals 13 residues. CDR1 is SGHDN and CDR2 is FVKESK in the germline V gene. V lost 1 base and J lost 8, with 6 bases in between. CDR3 loop: CASSQAPYSPLHF. CDR3 DNA sequence: TGTGCCAGCAGCCAAGCTCCCTATTCACCCCTCCACTTT.

This clone was seen a few times. J is TRBJ1-2 and V is TRBV20-1; no reliable D call. Trimming stripped 3 bases from V and 12 bases from J, with 11 bases between. Germline loops: CDR1 DFQATT, CDR2 SNEGSKA (reference sequence). The CDR3 has 10 amino acids. The DNA for the CDR3 is TGCAGTGCTAGGGCCGGGGTCGACACCTTC. The encoded protein is CSARAGVDTF.

V and J are TRBV2 and TRBJ1-1; D possibly corresponds to TRBD1 (5 bases). The CDR3 covers 18 residues. Trimming took 0 bases from V and 0 from J, leaving 17 bases between them. Germline CDR1 and CDR2: SNHLY and FYNNEI. The CDR3 coding sequence is TGTGCCAGCAGTGAAGCACTAAGGCTGACAGTAATGAACACTGAAGCTTTCTTT. It specifies CASSEALRLTVMNTEAFF.

The chain has TRBV4-1 and TRBJ2-5, with TRBD1 identical over 7 bases. Germline assignment: CDR1 MGHRA and CDR2 YSYEKL. The CDR3 spans 15 residues. V lost 1 base and J lost 2; bases outside the gene matches: 4. In DNA, the CDR3 is TGCGCCAGCAGCCAAGTGAGGGGGCCACAAGAGACCCAGTACTTC. This codes for CASSQVRGPQETQYF.

This CDR3 reads CASSFGPLYGYTF. The DNA for the CDR3 is TGTGCCAGCAGTTTTGGGCCCCTCTATGGCTACACCTTC. The rearrangement uses TRBV27 and TRBJ1-2; D is ambiguous. The germline V and J ends were trimmed by 3 bases and 4 bases, with 9 bases remaining between them. The germline V gene has CDR1 MNHEY and CDR2 SMNVEV (reference sequence). The CDR3 has 13 residues.

The V gene is TRBV5-1, the J gene TRBJ1-6; TRBD1 matches at 9 bases. The trim removed 0 bases at V and 7 bases at J, leaving 2 bases unmatched. Germline-derived CDR1 and CDR2 are SGHRS and YFSETQ. The CDR3 loop spans 15 amino acids. DNA for the CDR3: TGCGCCAGCAGCTTGGGGACAGGGGCAAATTCACCCCTCCACTTT. Translated, it gives CASSLGTGANSPLHF.

The V gene is TRBV6-1, the J gene TRBJ1-2; the D gene is possibly TRBD1 (5 bases). The CDR3 runs to 14 residues. V shed 3 bases and J shed 4 bases, with 12 bases lying between them. CDR1 and CDR2 (germline): MNHNS, SASEGT. The CDR3 region has the DNA TGTGCCAGCAGTGAGGCAGGGTTTGGCTATGGCTACACCTTC. Its protein is CASSEAGFGYGYTF.

CDR3 DNA: TGTGCCAGCAGCTTCAAGGGGTTCGGAAAACTGTTTTTT. Its translation is CASSFKGFGKLFF. This chain uses TRBV7-9 with TRBJ1-4; D possibly corresponds to TRBD1 (5 bases). From germline, CDR1 is SEHNR and CDR2 FQNEAQ (reference sequence). CDR3 length equals 13 residues. Trimming cost V 3 bases and J 10 bases, with 12 bases left between them.